These T cell receptor beta chains were read from a single sample in a study of blood T cell repertoires in COVID-19. The table came from immunoSEQ multiplex PCR; TCRdb's copy has only in-frame clones and leaves some out. The data show about 190,000 clones, over 75% seen once. The sample consisted of peripheral blood. Receptor source: a woman of 80 years or more with active or convalescent COVID-19. CDR3s include the opening cysteine and the closing phenylalanine or tryptophan.

v_call	j_call	cdr3_aa
TRBV7-9	TRBJ1-2	CASSPRTGAGYGYTF
TRBV9	TRBJ2-7	CASSVADTSASEQYF
TRBV6-6	TRBJ2-3	CASSGGPVRSTDTQYF
TRBV10-2	TRBJ1-3	CASSDSGYSGNTIYF
TRBV5-4	TRBJ1-2	CASRQVQGAYGYTF
TRBV29-1	TRBJ2-7	CSAERTGQGAAEQYF
TRBV28	TRBJ2-3	CASSLLSGVNTDTQYF
TRBV9	TRBJ2-2	CASSVGVGARTGELFF
TRBV28	TRBJ2-5	CASSGGAVETQYF
TRBV3-1/TRBV3-2	TRBJ2-6	CASSHDRGRAVSSGANVLTF
TRBV28	TRBJ1-6	CASRRDGTNSPLHF
TRBV7-2	TRBJ2-7	CASSLGAGIYEQYF
TRBV9	TRBJ2-7	CASSVAVSYEQYF
TRBV10-3	TRBJ1-2	CAISESTGSHYGYTF
TRBV28	TRBJ2-2	CASLADIAGELFF
TRBV24-1	TRBJ2-3	CATSDSHSRLAGGEDTQYF
TRBV4-2	TRBJ1-3	CASSQDPPGTGNTIYF
TRBV5-1	TRBJ2-1	CASSMTGYNEQFF
TRBV5-4	TRBJ1-1	CASISGGNTEAFF
TRBV6-6	TRBJ2-5	CASSTGGRGLGTQYF
TRBV9	TRBJ2-5	CASSVGGGGETQYF
TRBV18	TRBJ2-7	CASSPGAGGQHEQYF
TRBV28	TRBJ2-7	CASTLPRGGLANEQYF
TRBV4-1	TRBJ2-5	CASSQYGLAGGRWETQYF
TRBV4-3	TRBJ1-4	CASSQGRRGLGEKLFF
TRBV11-3	TRBJ2-7	CASSLVGGYEQYF
TRBV7-2	TRBJ1-1	CASREDMNTEAFF
TRBV12-3/TRBV12-4	TRBJ1-2	CASSELRRYGYTF
TRBV12-3/TRBV12-4	TRBJ1-1	CASSVRDGTEAFF